The 4 T cell receptor beta chains below come from one sample, sequenced in a study of blood T cell repertoires in COVID-19. The protocol was immunoSEQ multiplex PCR, while the TCRdb copy is restricted to in-frame clones and leaves out a portion. The sample yields hundreds of thousands of clones, more than 70% seen once. Sequencing was performed on peripheral blood. These receptors were collected from a woman younger than 45 who had recovered from COVID-19.

The gene calls are TRBV3-1 (or the pseudogene TRBV3-2) and TRBJ1-5; perhaps TRBD1 as D (5 bases). Germline V gene data show CDR1 as LGHDT and CDR2 as YNNKEL (reference sequence). V gave up 1 base and J gave up 7 bases, with 11 bases separating them. The CDR3 contains 14 residues. As DNA, the CDR3 is TGTGCCAGCAGCCAAGCAGGGTCTGGACAGCCCCAGCATTTT. Amino acid sequence: CASSQAGSGQPQHF.

The chain employs TRBV7-2 and TRBJ1-6, with D unresolved. The germline V gene has CDR1 SGHTA and CDR2 FQGNSA. The CDR3 sequence is 12 residues long. Trimming took 3 bases from V and 6 from J, leaving 3 bases between them. CDR3 region: CASSLANSPLHF. CDR3 DNA: TGTGCCAGCAGCTTGGCTAATTCACCCCTCCACTTT.

V and J are TRBV4-1 and TRBJ2-3, with D perhaps TRBD1 (5 bases). This CDR3 is built from 16 residues. Germline V gene lookup returns CDR1 MGHRA and CDR2 YSYEKL. The V end lost 0 bases, the J end lost 3 bases, and 13 bases lay between the germline ends. Written as DNA, the CDR3 is TGCGCCAGCAGCCAAGACTACCAGCAGGGAACAGATACGCAGTATTTT. The encoded protein is CASSQDYQQGTDTQYF.

This clone has only one observation. V and J are TRBV15 and TRBJ2-1, with 7 bases lining up with TRBD2. This CDR3 contains 15 residues. CDR1 is LNHNV, CDR2 YYDKDF, per germline (reference sequence). With V trimmed by 9 bases and J by 2 bases, 10 bases remained unmatched. CDR3 bases: TGTGCCACTTCAGTGACGGGGGGTACCTACAATGAGCAGTTCTTC. It is translated as CATSVTGGTYNEQFF.